These T cell receptor beta chains were read from a single sample in a study of OX40 agonist ivuxolimab in advanced cancers. Clones were read by immunoSEQ multiplex PCR, and TCRdb kept only the in-frame ones, dropping some. The repertoire holds approximately 68,000 clones, roughly 90% seen once, with roughly 0.72% in the top ten. This specimen was CD4+ or CD8+ T cells sorted from blood, taken in a trial of the OX40 agonist ivuxolimab. Receptors originate from an adult with an advanced solid tumor such as melanoma, head and neck, liver or kidney cancer. CDR3s include the opening cysteine and the closing phenylalanine or tryptophan. The D gene is left open where the match is weak. Not all rows give a size; the values are once, few, many and, for expanded clones, a class.

DNA: TGTGCCAGCAGCGGGGACAGCTTAGGCGAGCAGTACTTC
CDR3: CASSGDSLGEQYF
J: TRBJ2-7
size: .
D: TRBD1
length: 13
V: TRBV5-5

DNA: TGTGCCAGCAGCTTATCAGGGAGTCAGCCCCAGCATTTT
CDR3: CASSLSGSQPQHF
J: TRBJ1-5
size: .
D: .
length: 13
V: TRBV7-3

DNA: TGTGCCAGCAGCCCGGGACACCAGAACACTGAAGCTTTCTTT
CDR3: CASSPGHQNTEAFF
J: TRBJ1-1
size: .
D: .
length: 14
V: TRBV7-2

DNA: TGCGCCAGCAGCCAATCAGGGCAGGGGGAAGCCAAAAACATTCAGTACTTC
CDR3: CASSQSGQGEAKNIQYF
J: TRBJ2-4
size: .
D: TRBD1
length: 17
V: TRBV4-1

DNA: TGTGCCAGCAGCTACCTTGGCGGGGCGATACCCTACGAGCAGTACTTC
CDR3: CASSYLGGAIPYEQYF
J: TRBJ2-7
size: .
D: .
length: 16
V: TRBV7-9

DNA: TGCGCCAGCAGCCCTGACGGGACGGCGGACGGTGAGCAGTTCTTC
CDR3: CASSPDGTADGEQFF
J: TRBJ2-1
size: .
D: .
length: 15
V: TRBV5-1

DNA: TGTGCCAGTAGTATAGAGGGAGGGTTTAACGCTGAAGCTTTCTTT
CDR3: CASSIEGGFNAEAFF
J: TRBJ1-1
size: .
D: .
length: 15
V: TRBV19

DNA: TGTGCCAGCTCGGGACAGGATTTCTATGGCTACACCTTC
CDR3: CASSGQDFYGYTF
J: TRBJ1-2
size: .
D: TRBD1
length: 13
V: TRBV7-8

DNA: TGTGCCAGCAGTTTAACATACAATGAGCAGTTCTTC
CDR3: CASSLTYNEQFF
J: TRBJ2-1
size: .
D: .
length: 12
V: TRBV28

DNA: TGTGCCAGTTCCCCGTCAGGGCCTGGAAACACCATATATTTT
CDR3: CASSPSGPGNTIYF
J: TRBJ1-3
size: .
D: .
length: 14
V: TRBV19

DNA: TGTGCCTGGAAGGGGGACAGCTTTTATGGCTACACCTTC
CDR3: CAWKGDSFYGYTF
J: TRBJ1-2
size: .
D: TRBD1
length: 13
V: TRBV30

DNA: TGTGCCAGCAGATTTAGCGGGGGGGCTGGGTCCACCGGGGAGCTGTTTTTT
CDR3: CASRFSGGAGSTGELFF
J: TRBJ2-2
size: .
D: TRBD2
length: 17
V: TRBV2

DNA: TGCAGTGCCGGGCGTGATTCACCCCTCCACTTT
CDR3: CSAGRDSPLHF
J: TRBJ1-6
size: .
D: .
length: 11
V: TRBV20-1

DNA: TGCGCCAGCAGCCCGCAGGGGGCTAGCGGGAGAGGGAGGGAGCAGTACTTC
CDR3: CASSPQGASGRGREQYF
J: TRBJ2-5
size: .
D: TRBD2
length: 17
V: TRBV4-1

DNA: TGCGCCAGCAGCCCGGACCGGTTCTACGAGCAGTACTTC
CDR3: CASSPDRFYEQYF
J: TRBJ2-7
size: once
D: .
length: 13
V: TRBV5-1

DNA: TGTGCCAGCAGCTTTAGCGGCAGGAGTGAGCAGTTCTTC
CDR3: CASSFSGRSEQFF
J: TRBJ2-1
size: .
D: .
length: 13
V: TRBV7-6

DNA: TGTGCCAGCTCACCACCGAACACTGAAGCTTTCTTT
CDR3: CASSPPNTEAFF
J: TRBJ1-1
size: few
D: .
length: 12
V: TRBV18

DNA: TGTGCCACCAGCAGAGATTACCCTGGCGGGCCCAGCTACAATGAGCAGTTCTTC
CDR3: CATSRDYPGGPSYNEQFF
J: TRBJ2-1
size: .
D: .
length: 18
V: TRBV15

DNA: TGCGCCAGCAGCCAAGATTGGACAACGGGTAAAAACATTCAGTACTTC
CDR3: CASSQDWTTGKNIQYF
J: TRBJ2-4
size: .
D: .
length: 16
V: TRBV4-1

DNA: TGTGCCTGGAGTGTATATGGCAGGGGGTCTTATCAGCCCCAGCATTTT
CDR3: CAWSVYGRGSYQPQHF
J: TRBJ1-5
size: few
D: TRBD1
length: 16
V: TRBV30

DNA: TGTGCTAGCAGTCGGGACGGTAGAGAGTCCGAGACCCAGTACTTC
CDR3: CASSRDGRESETQYF
J: TRBJ2-5
size: .
D: .
length: 15
V: TRBV7-7

DNA: TGTGCCAGCAGCTTGTCCTCCCTTTTGTCCACAGATACGCAGTATTTT
CDR3: CASSLSSLLSTDTQYF
J: TRBJ2-3
size: .
D: .
length: 16
V: TRBV5-5

DNA: TGTGCCAGCAGCCCCGGGACAGGGGATGGAGATACGCAGTATTTT
CDR3: CASSPGTGDGDTQYF
J: TRBJ2-3
size: .
D: TRBD1
length: 15
V: TRBV5-6

DNA: TGTGCCAGCAGCTTCGGGTCAACGGAGCAGTTCTTC
CDR3: CASSFGSTEQFF
J: TRBJ2-1
size: once
D: .
length: 12
V: TRBV11-2

DNA: TGTGCCAGCTCTCCGACTAGCGATGGCAACACCGGGGAGCTGTTTTTT
CDR3: CASSPTSDGNTGELFF
J: TRBJ2-2
size: .
D: TRBD2
length: 16
V: TRBV18

DNA: TGTGCCAGCAGCTCCCGGGACAGTTCTCACTACAATGAGCAGTTCTTC
CDR3: CASSSRDSSHYNEQFF
J: TRBJ2-1
size: .
D: TRBD1
length: 16
V: TRBV7-3

DNA: TGTGCCAGCAGCTTGTATTCGGGTAATGAGCAGTTCTTC
CDR3: CASSLYSGNEQFF
J: TRBJ2-1
size: few
D: .
length: 13
V: TRBV5-4

DNA: TGTGCCAGCAGCTTGGTGTCGTCGAGGGGGAACACTGAAGCTTTCTTT
CDR3: CASSLVSSRGNTEAFF
J: TRBJ1-1
size: .
D: .
length: 16
V: TRBV5-6

DNA: TGTGCCAGTAGCCTAGGGGAGACCCAGTACTTC
CDR3: CASSLGETQYF
J: TRBJ2-5
size: few
D: .
length: 11
V: TRBV19

DNA: TGTGCCAGCAGCTTAGAGGTCAGTGAAGCTTTCTTT
CDR3: CASSLEVSEAFF
J: TRBJ1-1
size: .
D: .
length: 12
V: TRBV7-2

DNA: TGCGCCGGTACTCCTTCTGGGGAGGGAGACGAGCAGTACTTC
CDR3: CAGTPSGEGDEQYF
J: TRBJ2-7
size: .
D: TRBD2
length: 14
V: TRBV23-1

DNA: TGTGCCAGTAGGGTTCCGGGACAGGGAAGACGGGAGCAGTACTTC
CDR3: CASRVPGQGRREQYF
J: TRBJ2-7
size: once
D: TRBD1
length: 15
V: TRBV19

DNA: TGTGCCAGCAGCTTAGGGGTTTTTAGCGGGGGGGCTTTC
CDR3: CASSLGVFSGGAF
J: TRBJ2-7
size: .
D: TRBD2
length: 13
V: TRBV7-8

DNA: TGTGCCAGCACCAAGGACAGGGTGATTTCACCCCTCCACTTT
CDR3: CASTKDRVISPLHF
J: TRBJ1-6
size: .
D: TRBD1
length: 14
V: TRBV5-6

DNA: TGTGCCAGTAGTACGGGACTAGCGGGAGGCTCGAACACCGGGGAGCTGTTTTTT
CDR3: CASSTGLAGGSNTGELFF
J: TRBJ2-2
size: .
D: TRBD2
length: 18
V: TRBV19

DNA: TGCGCCAGCAGCTTGGGGGGGGCGAATCAGCCCCAGCATTTT
CDR3: CASSLGGANQPQHF
J: TRBJ1-5
size: .
D: .
length: 14
V: TRBV5-1

DNA: TGTGCCAGCAGCTTGGTAGCAAATGAGCAGTTCTTC
CDR3: CASSLVANEQFF
J: TRBJ2-1
size: .
D: .
length: 12
V: TRBV5-6

DNA: TGTGCCAGCTCACCGGTACAGGGGGTTAACGAGCAGTACTTC
CDR3: CASSPVQGVNEQYF
J: TRBJ2-7
size: .
D: TRBD1
length: 14
V: TRBV18

DNA: TGTGCCAGCAGCGTAGTAGCCTCAGTAAACACTGAAGCTTTCTTT
CDR3: CASSVVASVNTEAFF
J: TRBJ1-1
size: .
D: .
length: 15
V: TRBV9

DNA: TGTGCCAGCAGCCAAGCTAGCGGGAAGCAGTATTTT
CDR3: CASSQASGKQYF
J: TRBJ2-3
size: .
D: TRBD2
length: 12
V: TRBV4-2

DNA: TGTGCCAGCACCCCGGACGGGGGCAAAGAGACCCAGTACTTC
CDR3: CASTPDGGKETQYF
J: TRBJ2-5
size: .
D: .
length: 14
V: TRBV2

DNA: TGTGCCAGCAGTGTACTAGCGGGGCTCACCGGGGAGCTGTTTTTT
CDR3: CASSVLAGLTGELFF
J: TRBJ2-2
size: .
D: TRBD2
length: 15
V: TRBV25-1